A single sample gave rise to the 25 T cell receptor beta chains below, sequenced in a study of brain T cells in children with intractable seizures. Generated by immunoSEQ multiplex PCR, the TCRdb table keeps only in-frame clones and is missing some. The repertoire holds around 340,000 clones, over 90% seen once, with about 5.8% in the top ten. As to time point: blood from clinic visit 5 months post-surgery; TSC patient then seizure free. The sample here was peripheral blood, taken 4 to 6 months after surgery. These receptors all come from a boy younger than two with tuberous sclerosis and intractable seizures.

The CDR3 DNA is TGTGCCTGGAGTGTACTTGGGGGATACACTGAAGCTTTCTTT. Translated: CAWSVLGGYTEAFF. The chain combines TRBV30 with TRBJ1-1, with D perhaps matching TRBD1 (5 bases). Trimming took 0 bases from V and 3 from J, leaving 11 bases between them. Looked up from germline, CDR1 is GTSNPN and CDR2 is SVGIG (reference sequence). The CDR3 sequence is 14 residues long.

The V call is TRBV28, the J call TRBJ2-3, with D hard to call. Germline lookup yields CDR1 MDHEN and CDR2 SYDVKM. Trimming shortened V by 4 bases and J by 2 bases, and 10 bases separated the two germline ends. The CDR3 covers 14 residues. As DNA, the CDR3 is TGTGCCAGCAGTTCGGCGGCTCTCACAGATACGCAGTATTTT. Translating gives CASSSAALTDTQYF. Full variable domain (outside the CDR3, taken from reference TRBV28 and TRBJ2-3): DVKVTQSSRYLVKRTGEKVFLECVQDMDHENMFWYRQDPGLGLRLIYFSYDVKMKEKGDIPEGYSVSREKKERFSLILESASTNQTSMYLCASSSAALTDTQYFGPGTRLTVL.

The chain recombines TRBV11-1 with TRBJ2-7; 10 nucleotides line up with TRBD2. There are 15 residues in the CDR3. J was trimmed by 5 bases and V by 5 bases; bases with no gene match: 9. Germline CDR1 reads SGHAT; CDR2 reads FQDESV (reference sequence). In DNA, the CDR3 is TGTGCCAGCAGCCTTTCTAGCGGGAGAATCCACGAGCAGTACTTC. Translating it yields CASSLSSGRIHEQYF.

J is TRBJ2-7 and V is TRBV27; TRBD2 is a possible D gene (5 bases). Germline V lookup: CDR1 MNHEY, CDR2 SMNVEV (reference sequence). Trimming cost V 5 bases and J 3 bases, with 14 bases left between them. The CDR3 has 14 amino acids. DNA for the CDR3: TGTGCCAGCAGTAGATACGGGGTCGTCTACGAGCAGTACTTC. Translation: CASSRYGVVYEQYF.

The chain carries TRBV2 and TRBJ2-1; tentative D call: TRBD2 (6 bases). This CDR3 is built from 16 residues. V was pared by 5 bases and J by 0 bases, with 14 bases between. Germline CDR1 SNHLY, CDR2 FYNNEI. The chain's CDR3 is CASSLPRESSYNEQFF. CDR3 DNA: TGTGCCAGCAGTCTCCCACGGGAGAGCTCCTACAATGAGCAGTTCTTC.

V is TRBV27 and J is TRBJ2-1, with TRBD2 matching over 7 bases. The V gene's germline CDR1 is MNHEY and CDR2 SMNVEV (reference sequence). The length of the CDR3 is 14 residues. The V and J ends lost 3 bases and 10 bases, in that order; junction bases with no gene match: 9. The CDR3 spells CASSFGQGGSEQFF. CDR3 DNA sequence: TGTGCCAGCAGTTTCGGGCAGGGAGGGTCCGAGCAGTTCTTC.

The chain recombines TRBV2 with TRBJ2-2; 9 nucleotides agree with TRBD1. The V gene end was trimmed by 6 bases and the J gene end by 1 base; junction bases not matched to a gene: 0. The CDR3 length is 14 residues. Germline lookup yields CDR1 SNHLY and CDR2 FYNNEI. CDR3 sequence reads: CASRGQGNTGELFF. The CDR3 DNA sequence: TGTGCCAGCAGGGGACAGGGGAACACCGGGGAGCTGTTTTTT.

This chain joins TRBV30 and TRBJ1-5; D possibly corresponds to TRBD1 (6 bases). The CDR3 spans 13 residues. Trimming took 3 bases from V and 6 from J, leaving 12 bases between them. The germline CDR1 and CDR2 sequences are GTSNPN and SVGIG (reference sequence). The CDR3 DNA reads as TGTGCCTGGAGCGAAGGGGGGGGTCAGCCCCAGCATTTT. Protein sequence: CAWSEGGGQPQHF.

This clone turned up a few times. This sequence joins TRBV7-8 and TRBJ1-6, with 9 bases that match TRBD1. CDR3 length: 16 residues. Trimming took 5 bases from V and 10 from J; bases not matched to a gene: 12. Per the germline V gene, CDR1 is SGHVS and CDR2 is FQNEAQ. DNA of the CDR3: TGTGCCAGCAGCCCAGTGGGGGACAGGGTTTTCTCACCCCTCCACTTT. Protein: CASSPVGDRVFSPLHF.

The chain employs TRBV25-1 and TRBJ2-5, with 7 bases identical to TRBD2. The length of the CDR3 is 16 residues. Trimming cost V 5 bases and J 2 bases; bases outside gene matches: 11. Germline CDR1 MGHDK, CDR2 SYGVNS. CDR3 sequence reads: CASSPSRGVGQETQYF. CDR3 DNA: TGTGCCAGCAGTCCTTCCCGGGGGGTAGGGCAAGAGACCCAGTACTTC. Combining the CDR3 with reference TRBV25-1 and TRBJ2-5 gives the whole variable domain EADIYQTPRYLVIGTGKKITLECSQTMGHDKMYWYQQDPGMELHLIHYSYGVNSTEKGDLSSESTVSRIRTEHFPLTLESARPSHTSQYLCASSPSRGVGQETQYFGPGTRLLVL.

The chain carries TRBV19 and TRBJ1-3; TRBD1 matches 9 bases. Germline lookup yields CDR1 LNHDA and CDR2 SQIVND (reference sequence). The CDR3 is 17 residues long. Losses at the gene ends were 5 bases for V and 0 bases for J; bases not matched to a gene: 8. For the CDR3, the DNA is TGTGCCAGTAGTCACCGACAGGGGGAAATCTCTGGAAACACCATATATTTT. Amino acid sequence: CASSHRQGEISGNTIYF.

The chain recombines TRBV5-8 with TRBJ1-2; maybe TRBD1 (5 bases). Germline lookup yields CDR1 SGHTS and CDR2 YDEGEE. The length of the CDR3 is 15 residues. The V and J ends lost 0 bases and 4 bases respectively, with 13 bases between them. As DNA, the CDR3 is TGTGCCAGCAGCTTGGTTTCAGTTGGGGCCTATGGCTACACCTTC. Protein sequence: CASSLVSVGAYGYTF.

This sequence joins TRBV7-8 and TRBJ2-1; D remains ambiguous. V was clipped by 2 bases and J by 3 bases, with 17 bases between them. The germline CDR1 and CDR2 sequences are SGHVS and FQNEAQ. This CDR3 has 17 residues. CDR3 protein: CASSLWFMGKGYNEQFF. The CDR3 DNA reads TGTGCCAGCAGCTTATGGTTTATGGGAAAGGGCTACAATGAGCAGTTCTTC. Supplemented by reference TRBV7-8 and TRBJ2-1, the full variable domain reads GAGVSQSPRYKVAKRGQDVALRCDPISGHVSLFWYQQALGQGPEFLTYFQNEAQLDKSGLPSDRFFAERPEGSVSTLKIQRTQQEDSAVYLCASSLWFMGKGYNEQFFGPGTRLTVL.

This chain connects TRBV24-1 to TRBJ2-5; TRBD2 aligns across 7 bases. Germline V gene sequence: CDR1 KGHDR, CDR2 SFDVKD. J lost 5 bases, V lost 6 bases, and 8 bases had no gene match. The CDR3 length is 14 residues. The CDR3 bases are TGTGCCACCAGTCTCAATGGGGGGGGTGAGACCCAGTACTTC. This codes for CATSLNGGGETQYF.

The chain has TRBV29-1 and TRBJ1-1; D gene uncertain. CDR1 and CDR2 from the germline V gene are SQVTM and ANQGSEA. Trimming shortened V by 7 bases and J by 2 bases, and 17 bases separated the two germline ends. The length of the CDR3 is 14 residues. As DNA, the CDR3 is TGCAGCGCTAAAGGGCAGGTTTTTAACACTGAAGCTTTCTTT. It encodes CSAKGQVFNTEAFF.

The chain links TRBV21-1 to TRBJ2-1; TRBD2, the table's D call, was not compared with the DNA. TRBV21-1 is labeled a pseudogene. This CDR3 has 14 residues. As DNA, the CDR3 is TGTGCCAGCAGCAAAGGGCGGGGTAGGTTGACCCAGTTCTTC. Its translation is CASSKGRGRLTQFF.

V gene TRBV2 combines with J gene TRBJ2-3; D perhaps matches TRBD2 (6 bases). The CDR3 spans 14 residues. V was cut by 8 bases and J by 0 bases, with 12 bases left in between. CDR1 SNHLY and CDR2 FYNNEI come from the germline V gene. CDR3: CASRAGLSTDTQYF. CDR3 coding DNA: TGTGCCAGCCGGGCAGGACTAAGCACAGATACGCAGTATTTT.

V and J are TRBV2 and TRBJ2-5; D possibly matches TRBD1 or TRBD2 (5 bases each). Germline V lookup: CDR1 SNHLY, CDR2 FYNNEI. The CDR3 sequence is 9 residues long. Trimming stripped 8 bases from V and 7 bases from J, with 5 bases between. CDR3 in amino acids: CASGGTQYF. Here the CDR3 DNA reads TGTGCCAGCGGGGGGACCCAGTACTTC. The full variable domain, with the rest looked up from reference TRBV2 and TRBJ2-5, is EPEVTQTPSHQVTQMGQEVILRCVPISNHLYFYWYRQILGQKVEFLVSFYNNEISEKSEIFDDQFSVERPDGSNFTLKIRSTKLEDSAMYFCASGGTQYFGPGTRLLVL.

The gene calls are TRBV30 and TRBJ2-2, with 8 positions matching TRBD2. Losses at the gene ends were 4 bases for V and 6 bases for J; bases not matched to a gene: 10. Germline V gives CDR1 GTSNPN, CDR2 SVGIG (reference sequence). The CDR3 contains 15 residues. CDR3 DNA sequence: TGTGCCTGGAAAGGGATAGCGGGGTGGGCCGGGGAGCTGTTTTTT. As protein: CAWKGIAGWAGELFF.

The J gene is TRBJ1-1, the V gene TRBV7-2; D is possibly TRBD1 (6 bases). V was clipped by 5 bases and J by 1 base, with 14 bases between them. CDR1 is SGHTA and CDR2 is FQGNSA in the germline V gene. The CDR3 totals 15 residues. The CDR3 reads CASSPQGVGNTEAFF. The CDR3 nucleotides read TGTGCCAGCAGCCCACAGGGTGTTGGGAACACTGAAGCTTTCTTT.

This clone was counted between two and nine times. This chain connects TRBV7-3 to TRBJ2-7, with D perhaps matching TRBD1 (6 bases). This CDR3 region has 15 residues. V lost 1 base and J 1 base, leaving 11 bases between the germline ends. Germline assignment: CDR1 SGHTA and CDR2 FQGTGA. The CDR3 DNA sequence: TGTGCCAGCAGCTTAAGGCCAGGGGCATCCTACGAGCAGTACTTC. It is translated as CASSLRPGASYEQYF.

The V and J genes are TRBV7-6 and TRBJ2-3; D unclear. The germline CDR1 and CDR2 sequences are SGHVS and FNYEAQ. V lost 5 bases and J 2 bases, leaving 11 bases between the germline ends. CDR3 length: 14 residues. The CDR3 spells CASSPTGHTDTQYF. CDR3 nucleotides: TGTGCCAGCAGCCCTACCGGCCACACAGATACGCAGTATTTT.

The V gene is TRBV2, the J gene TRBJ2-5; a weak D match, TRBD1 (6 bases). This CDR3 has 14 amino acids. V lost 6 bases and J lost 0, with 11 bases in between. From germline, CDR1 is SNHLY and CDR2 FYNNEI. CDR3 sequence: CASRDRGYQETQYF. The CDR3 nucleotides read TGTGCCAGCAGGGACAGAGGATACCAAGAGACCCAGTACTTC.

V and J are TRBV24-1 and TRBJ2-1, with 8 positions matching TRBD2. CDR3 length: 15 residues. Germline lookup yields CDR1 KGHDR and CDR2 SFDVKD. The trim removed 4 bases at V and 3 bases at J, leaving 4 bases unmatched. In DNA form, the CDR3 reads TGTGCCACCAGTGAAAAACTAGCGGTCTACAATGAGCAGTTCTTC. Amino acids: CATSEKLAVYNEQFF.

The rearrangement uses TRBV4-1 and TRBJ1-2; D is uncertain. Germline V CDR1 and CDR2: MGHRA, YSYEKL. This CDR3 region has 19 residues. V was pared by 2 bases and J by 2 bases, with 24 bases between. CDR3 nucleotides: TGCGCCAGCAGCCAATTATCTTCCGGGTCTCTTAATTTAAACTATGGCTACACCTTC. Its translation: CASSQLSSGSLNLNYGYTF.